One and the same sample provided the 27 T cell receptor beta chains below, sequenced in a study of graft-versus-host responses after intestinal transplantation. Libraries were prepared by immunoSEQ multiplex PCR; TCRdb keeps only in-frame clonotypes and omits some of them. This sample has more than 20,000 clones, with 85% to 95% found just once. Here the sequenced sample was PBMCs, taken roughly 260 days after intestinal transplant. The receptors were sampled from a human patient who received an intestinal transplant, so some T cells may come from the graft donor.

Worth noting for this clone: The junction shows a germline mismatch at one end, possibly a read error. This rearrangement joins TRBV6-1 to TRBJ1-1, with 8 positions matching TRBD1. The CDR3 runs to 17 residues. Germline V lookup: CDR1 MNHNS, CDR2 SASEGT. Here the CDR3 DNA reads TGTGCCATCAGTGAGTCCGCGGTCAGGGGGCAGGACACTGAAGCTTTCTTT. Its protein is CAISESAVRGQDTEAFF.

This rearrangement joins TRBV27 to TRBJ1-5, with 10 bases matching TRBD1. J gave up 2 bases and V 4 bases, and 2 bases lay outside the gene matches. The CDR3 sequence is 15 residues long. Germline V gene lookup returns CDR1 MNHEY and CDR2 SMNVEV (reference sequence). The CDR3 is CASSSGTGGNQPQHF. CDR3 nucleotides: TGTGCCAGCAGTTCCGGGACAGGGGGCAATCAGCCCCAGCATTTT.

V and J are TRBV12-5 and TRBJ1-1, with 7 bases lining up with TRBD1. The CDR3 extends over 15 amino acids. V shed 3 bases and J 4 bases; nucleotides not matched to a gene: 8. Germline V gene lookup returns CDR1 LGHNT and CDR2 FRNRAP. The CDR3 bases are TGTGCTAGTGGTTTCCCCCCTGAGGGGGCCACTGAAGCTTTCTTT. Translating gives CASGFPPEGATEAFF.

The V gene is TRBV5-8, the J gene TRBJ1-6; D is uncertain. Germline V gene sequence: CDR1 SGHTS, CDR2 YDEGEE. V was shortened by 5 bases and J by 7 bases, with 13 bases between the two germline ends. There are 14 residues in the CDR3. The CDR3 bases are TGTGCCAGCAGGCTGGACCAACCGAATTCACCCCTCCACTTT. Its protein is CASRLDQPNSPLHF.

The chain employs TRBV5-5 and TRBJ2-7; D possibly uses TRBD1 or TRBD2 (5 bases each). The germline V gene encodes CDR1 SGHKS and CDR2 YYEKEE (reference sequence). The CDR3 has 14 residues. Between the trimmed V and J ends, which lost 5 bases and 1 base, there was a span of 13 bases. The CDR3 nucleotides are TGTGCCAGCAGTCGGGACCGACAGTCCTACGAGCAGTACTTC. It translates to CASSRDRQSYEQYF.

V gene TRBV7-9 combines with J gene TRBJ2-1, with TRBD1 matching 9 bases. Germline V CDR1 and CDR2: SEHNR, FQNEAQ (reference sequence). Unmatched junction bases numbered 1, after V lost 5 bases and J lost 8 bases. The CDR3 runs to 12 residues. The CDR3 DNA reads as TGTGCCAGCAGCCGGGACAGGGATGAGCAGTTCTTC. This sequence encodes CASSRDRDEQFF.

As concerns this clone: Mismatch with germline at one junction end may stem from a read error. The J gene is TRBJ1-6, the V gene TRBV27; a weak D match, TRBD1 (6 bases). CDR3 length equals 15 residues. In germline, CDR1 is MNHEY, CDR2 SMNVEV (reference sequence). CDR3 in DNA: TGTGCCAGCAGTTCTGGACAGACCTACAATTCACCCCTCCACTTT. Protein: CASSSGQTYNSPLHF.

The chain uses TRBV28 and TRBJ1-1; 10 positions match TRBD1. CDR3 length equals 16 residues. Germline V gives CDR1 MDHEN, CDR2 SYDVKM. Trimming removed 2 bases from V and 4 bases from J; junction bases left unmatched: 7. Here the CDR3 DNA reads TGTGCCAGCAGTTTAAGCGGACAGGGGGGTGGCACTGAAGCTTTCTTT. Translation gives CASSLSGQGGGTEAFF.

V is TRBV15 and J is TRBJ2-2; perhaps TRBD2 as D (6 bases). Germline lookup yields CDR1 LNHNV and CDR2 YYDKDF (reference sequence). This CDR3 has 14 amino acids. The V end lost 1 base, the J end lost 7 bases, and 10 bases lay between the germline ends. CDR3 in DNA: TGTGCCACCAGCAGAGGTGGGGGGAACGGGGAGCTGTTTTTT. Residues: CATSRGGGNGELFF.

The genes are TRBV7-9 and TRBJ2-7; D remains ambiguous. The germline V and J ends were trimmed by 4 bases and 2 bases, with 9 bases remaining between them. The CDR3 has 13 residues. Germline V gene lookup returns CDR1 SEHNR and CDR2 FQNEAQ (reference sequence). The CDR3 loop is CASSSDLTYEQYF. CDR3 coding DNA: TGTGCCAGCAGCTCAGACTTGACCTACGAGCAGTACTTC.

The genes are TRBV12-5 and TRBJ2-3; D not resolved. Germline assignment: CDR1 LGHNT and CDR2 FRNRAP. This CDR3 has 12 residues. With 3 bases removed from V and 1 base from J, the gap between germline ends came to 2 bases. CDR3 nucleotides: TGTGCTAGTGGTTTCGGCACAGATACGCAGTATTTT. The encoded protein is CASGFGTDTQYF.

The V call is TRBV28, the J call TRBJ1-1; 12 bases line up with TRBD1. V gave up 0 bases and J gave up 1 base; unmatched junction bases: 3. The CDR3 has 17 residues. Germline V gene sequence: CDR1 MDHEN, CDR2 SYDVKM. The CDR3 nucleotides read TGTGCCAGCAGTTTATGGGGACAGGGGGCAGGGAACACTGAAGCTTTCTTT. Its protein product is CASSLWGQGAGNTEAFF.

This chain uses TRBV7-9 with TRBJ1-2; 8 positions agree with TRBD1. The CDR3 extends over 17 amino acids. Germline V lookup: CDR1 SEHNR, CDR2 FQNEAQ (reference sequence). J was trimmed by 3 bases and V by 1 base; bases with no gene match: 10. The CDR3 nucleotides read TGTGCCAGCAGCTTAGATTATCCGGGACAGGACGACTATGGCTACACCTTC. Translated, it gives CASSLDYPGQDDYGYTF.

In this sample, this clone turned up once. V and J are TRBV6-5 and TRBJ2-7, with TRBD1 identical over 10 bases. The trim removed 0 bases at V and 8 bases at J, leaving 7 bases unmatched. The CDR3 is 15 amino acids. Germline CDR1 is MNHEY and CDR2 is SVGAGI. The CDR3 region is CASSYSGGTGEQQYF. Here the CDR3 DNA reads TGTGCCAGCAGTTACTCAGGCGGGACAGGGGAGCAGCAGTACTTC.

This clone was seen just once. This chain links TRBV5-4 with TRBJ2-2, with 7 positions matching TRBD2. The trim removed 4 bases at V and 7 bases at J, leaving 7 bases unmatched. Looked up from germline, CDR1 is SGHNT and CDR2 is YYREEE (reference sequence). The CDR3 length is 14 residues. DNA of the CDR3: TGTGCCAGCAGCACTCCAGCGGGGTTCGGGGAGCTGTTTTTT. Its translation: CASSTPAGFGELFF. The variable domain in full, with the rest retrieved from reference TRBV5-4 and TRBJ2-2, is ETGVTQSPTHLIKTRGQQVTLRCSSQSGHNTVSWYQQALGQGPQFIFQYYREEENGRGNFPPRFSGLQFPNYSSELNVNALELDDSALYLCASSTPAGFGELFFGEGSRLTVL.

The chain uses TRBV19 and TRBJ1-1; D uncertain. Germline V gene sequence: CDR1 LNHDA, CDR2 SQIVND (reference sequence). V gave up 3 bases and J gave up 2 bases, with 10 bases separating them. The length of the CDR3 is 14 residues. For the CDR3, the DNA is TGTGCCAGTAGTATTTCCCCCTATAACACTGAAGCTTTCTTT. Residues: CASSISPYNTEAFF. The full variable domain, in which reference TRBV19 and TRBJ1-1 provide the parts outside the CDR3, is DGGITQSPKYLFRKEGQNVTLSCEQNLNHDAMYWYRQDPGQGLRLIYYSQIVNDFQKGDIAEGYSVSREKKESFPLTVTSAQKNPTAFYLCASSISPYNTEAFFGQGTRLTVV.

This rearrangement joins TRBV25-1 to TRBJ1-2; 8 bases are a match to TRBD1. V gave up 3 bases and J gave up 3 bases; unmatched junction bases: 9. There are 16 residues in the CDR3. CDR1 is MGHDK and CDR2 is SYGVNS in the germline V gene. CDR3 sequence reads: CASSDSGDRTYYGYTF. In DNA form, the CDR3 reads TGTGCCAGCAGTGATTCTGGGGACAGGACGTACTATGGCTACACCTTC.

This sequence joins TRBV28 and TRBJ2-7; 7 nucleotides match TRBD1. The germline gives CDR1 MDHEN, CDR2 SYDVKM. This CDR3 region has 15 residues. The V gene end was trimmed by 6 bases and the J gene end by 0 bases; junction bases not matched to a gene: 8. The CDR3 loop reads CASSQTGVASYEQYF. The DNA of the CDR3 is TGTGCCAGCAGCCAAACAGGGGTAGCCTCCTACGAGCAGTACTTC.

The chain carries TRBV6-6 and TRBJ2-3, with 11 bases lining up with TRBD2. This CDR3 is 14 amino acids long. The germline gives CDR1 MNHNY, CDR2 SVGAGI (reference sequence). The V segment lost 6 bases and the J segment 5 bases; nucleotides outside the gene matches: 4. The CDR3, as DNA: TGTGCCAGCAGGATAGCGGGAGGGGGAGATACGCAGTATTTT. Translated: CASRIAGGGDTQYF.

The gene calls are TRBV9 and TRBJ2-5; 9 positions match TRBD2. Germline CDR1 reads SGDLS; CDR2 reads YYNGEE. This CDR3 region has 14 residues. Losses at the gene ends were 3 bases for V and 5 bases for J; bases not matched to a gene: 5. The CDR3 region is CASSDSGSYETQYF. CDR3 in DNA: TGTGCCAGCAGCGATAGCGGGAGCTACGAGACCCAGTACTTC.

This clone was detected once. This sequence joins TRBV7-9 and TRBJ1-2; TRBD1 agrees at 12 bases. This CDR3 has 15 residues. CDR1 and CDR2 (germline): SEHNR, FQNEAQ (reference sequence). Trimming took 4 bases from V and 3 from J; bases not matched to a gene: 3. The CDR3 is CASSWGQGADYGYTF. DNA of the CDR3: TGTGCCAGCAGCTGGGGACAGGGGGCCGACTATGGCTACACCTTC.

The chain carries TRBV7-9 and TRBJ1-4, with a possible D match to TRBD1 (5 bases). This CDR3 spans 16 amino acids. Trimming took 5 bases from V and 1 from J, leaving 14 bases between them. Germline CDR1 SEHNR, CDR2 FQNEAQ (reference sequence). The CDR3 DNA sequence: TGTGCCAGCAGCCCACCGGATAGGGGAACTAATGAAAAACTGTTTTTT. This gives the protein CASSPPDRGTNEKLFF.

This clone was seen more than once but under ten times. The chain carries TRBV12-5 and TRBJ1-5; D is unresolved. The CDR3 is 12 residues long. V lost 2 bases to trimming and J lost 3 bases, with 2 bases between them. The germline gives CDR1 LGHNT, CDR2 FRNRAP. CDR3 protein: CASGLTNQPQHF. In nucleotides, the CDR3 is TGTGCTAGTGGTTTGACCAATCAGCCCCAGCATTTT.

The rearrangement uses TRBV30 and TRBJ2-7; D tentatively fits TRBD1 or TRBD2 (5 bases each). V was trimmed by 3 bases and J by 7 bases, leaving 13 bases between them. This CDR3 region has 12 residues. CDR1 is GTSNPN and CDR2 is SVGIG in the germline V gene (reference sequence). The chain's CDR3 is CAWSAVGDEQYF. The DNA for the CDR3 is TGTGCCTGGAGCGCAGTGGGGGATGAGCAGTACTTC.

In nucleotides, the CDR3 is TGTGCCAGCACCCTACAGGGAGGGGGTCAGCCCCAGCATTTT. Translated: CASTLQGGGQPQHF. The chain is built from TRBV28 and TRBJ1-5; D may be TRBD1 (6 bases). Germline values: CDR1 MDHEN, CDR2 SYDVKM. The CDR3 has 14 amino acids. Deletions cut 7 bases from V and 6 bases from J, with 16 bases between.

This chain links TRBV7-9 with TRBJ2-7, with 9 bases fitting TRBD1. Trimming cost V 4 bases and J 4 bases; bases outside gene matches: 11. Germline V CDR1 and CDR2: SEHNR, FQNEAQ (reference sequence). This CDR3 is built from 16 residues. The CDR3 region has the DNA TGTGCCAGCAGCTCCGAACAGGGGGCCTACAAGTACGAGCAGTACTTC. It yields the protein CASSSEQGAYKYEQYF. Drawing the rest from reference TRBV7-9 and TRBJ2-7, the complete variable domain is DTGVSQNPRHKITKRGQNVTFRCDPISEHNRLYWYRQTLGQGPEFLTYFQNEAQLEKSRLLSDRFSAERPKGSFSTLEIQRTEQGDSAMYLCASSSEQGAYKYEQYFGPGTRLTVT.

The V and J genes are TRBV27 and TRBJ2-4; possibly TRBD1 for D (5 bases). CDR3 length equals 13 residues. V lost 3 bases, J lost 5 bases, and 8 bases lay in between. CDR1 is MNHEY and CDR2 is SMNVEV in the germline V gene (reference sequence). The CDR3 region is CASSLEGENIQYF. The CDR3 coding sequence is TGTGCCAGCAGTTTGGAAGGGGAAAACATTCAGTACTTC.